A single T cell receptor (beta chain) is shown here with its context. Its cognate antigen is unknown. The data were taken from a study of cytomegalovirus exposure and HLA in healthy donors. About the study: Early released data comprised 80 million to 90 million unique TCRs from HLA-typed donors.

Primers for the PCR totalled 60 Vbeta and 13 Jbeta. TCRdb's copy holds only in-frame clones and misses some; the assay was immunoSEQ multiplex PCR. The sample records roughly 110,000 clones, about three quarters being singletons. Germline loops: CDR1 LGHNA, CDR2 YNFKEQ. The CDR3 length is 14 residues. Trimming shortened V by 0 bases and J by 6 bases, and 9 bases separated the two germline ends. Study outcomes and limitations: Later analysis identified a missense DCLRE1C variant that was linked to TCR beta V- and J-gene trimming. Relative to equally common others, HLA-associated TCR beta chains showed greater clonal expansion in a later analysis. In a later analysis, productive TCRs from donors in an Asian-associated ancestry cluster reportedly carried fewer N-insertions than the cohort mean.

This chain links TRBV4-2 with TRBJ1-5; the D gene is possibly TRBD1 (5 bases). The TCR sequence derives from a woman in her 50s in good health and CMV-seropositive. Input material: PBMCs. CDR3 amino acids: CASSQDQGGQPQHF. The CDR3 DNA follows: TGTGCCAGCAGCCAAGACCAGGGAGGTCAGCCCCAGCATTTT.